This T cell receptor (beta chain) is from a study of blood T cell repertoires in COVID-19. At the level of the study: Some COVID-19 samples were acute and others convalescent; all came from the United States, Italy and Spain.

V gave up 7 bases and J gave up 7 bases; unmatched junction bases: 10. Germline assignment: CDR1 LGHNT and CDR2 FRNRAP. CDR3 length equals 14 residues. Assay used: immunoSEQ multiplex PCR; TCRdb lists only in-frame clones, some missing. The sample yields over 150,000 clones, roughly 88% seen once. This chain uses TRBV12-5 with TRBJ2-3; 8 bases agree with TRBD2. The sequenced sample was peripheral blood. The source of this sequence is a woman between 35 and 50 years old with COVID-19, enrolled during active disease. The CDR3 DNA is TGTGCTAGTGCCCACGGACTAGCAGACTATACGCAGTATTTT. Translation: CASAHGLADYTQYF.